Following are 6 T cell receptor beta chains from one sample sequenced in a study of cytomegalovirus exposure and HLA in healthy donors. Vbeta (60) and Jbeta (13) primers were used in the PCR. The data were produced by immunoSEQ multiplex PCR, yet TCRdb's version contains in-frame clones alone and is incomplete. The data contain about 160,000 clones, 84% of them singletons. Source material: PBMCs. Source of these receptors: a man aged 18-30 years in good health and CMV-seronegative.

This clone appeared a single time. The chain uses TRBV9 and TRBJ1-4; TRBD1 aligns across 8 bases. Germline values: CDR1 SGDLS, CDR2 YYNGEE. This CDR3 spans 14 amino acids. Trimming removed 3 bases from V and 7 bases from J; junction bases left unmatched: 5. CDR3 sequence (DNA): TGTGCCAGCAGCGAACAGGGGGTGGGTGAAAAACTGTTTTTT. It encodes CASSEQGVGEKLFF.

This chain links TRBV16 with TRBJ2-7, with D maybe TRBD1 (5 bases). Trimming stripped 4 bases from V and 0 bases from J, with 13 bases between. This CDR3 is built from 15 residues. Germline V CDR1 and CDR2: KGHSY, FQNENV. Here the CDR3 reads CASSLVDTDSYEQYF. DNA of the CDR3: TGTGCCAGCAGCCTCGTGGACACCGACTCCTACGAGCAGTACTTC.

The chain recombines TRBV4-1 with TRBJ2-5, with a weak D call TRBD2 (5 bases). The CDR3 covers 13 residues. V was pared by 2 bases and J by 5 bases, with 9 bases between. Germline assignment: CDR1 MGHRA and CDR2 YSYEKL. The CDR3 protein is CASSQLGGETQYF. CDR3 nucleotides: TGCGCCAGCAGCCAACTGGGCGGGGAGACCCAGTACTTC.

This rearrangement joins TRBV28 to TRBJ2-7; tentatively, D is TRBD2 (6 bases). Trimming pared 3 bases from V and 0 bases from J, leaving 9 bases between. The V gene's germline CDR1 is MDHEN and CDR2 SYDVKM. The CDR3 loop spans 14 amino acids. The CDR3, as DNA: TGTGCCAGCAGTTTGGCTAGCGCCTCCTACGAGCAGTACTTC. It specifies CASSLASASYEQYF.

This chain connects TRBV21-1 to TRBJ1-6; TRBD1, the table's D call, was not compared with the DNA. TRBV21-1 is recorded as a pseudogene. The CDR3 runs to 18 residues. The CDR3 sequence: CASSKGLRDTFPNSPLHF. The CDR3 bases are TGTGCCAGCAGCAAGGGTCTCCGGGACACCTTTCCTAATTCACCCCTCCACTTT.

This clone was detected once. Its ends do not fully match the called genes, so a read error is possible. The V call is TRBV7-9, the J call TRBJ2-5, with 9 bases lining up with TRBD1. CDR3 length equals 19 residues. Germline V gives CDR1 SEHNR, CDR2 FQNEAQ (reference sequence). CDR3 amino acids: CSSSSPFPGQGRGQETQYF. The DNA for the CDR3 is TGTTCCAGCAGCTCCCCCTTCCCGGGACAGGGAAGGGGCCAAGAGACCCAGTACTTC.